This TCR beta chain was observed in a study of blood T cells in healthy people across ages. Study-level background: The template switching approach captured approximately one barcoded beta molecule for every two T cells. Study outcomes and limitations: Higher diversity and more naive CD4+ cells were features of long-lived donors, compared to aged donors. The recorded TCR beta diversity per million T cells decreased in a roughly linear manner with age.

Comment on this clonotype: Its antigen is not identified.

Per-sample PBMC isolation yielded at least 6.5 million cells. Alongside a J-beta primer mix, a sample-barcoded 5' primer served in a second PCR lasting about 6 to 11 cycles. Via MiXCR, TCRdb re-called the 5' RACE reads, giving one row per CDR3 protein. Among 850,000 to 950,000 distinct CDR3 sequences listed, under 35% were seen once. Sequencing was done on a sample of blood. The sequence derives from a woman older than 75 in good health.

The CDR3 here is CATSDTFTNIQYF. The CDR3 DNA follows: TGTGCCACCAGTGATACGTTTACAAACATTCAGTACTTC. This chain uses TRBV24-1 with TRBJ2-4, with no clear D. Germline values: CDR1 KGHDR, CDR2 SFDVKD. The CDR3 runs to 13 residues. V lost 3 bases and J lost 6, with 8 bases in between.